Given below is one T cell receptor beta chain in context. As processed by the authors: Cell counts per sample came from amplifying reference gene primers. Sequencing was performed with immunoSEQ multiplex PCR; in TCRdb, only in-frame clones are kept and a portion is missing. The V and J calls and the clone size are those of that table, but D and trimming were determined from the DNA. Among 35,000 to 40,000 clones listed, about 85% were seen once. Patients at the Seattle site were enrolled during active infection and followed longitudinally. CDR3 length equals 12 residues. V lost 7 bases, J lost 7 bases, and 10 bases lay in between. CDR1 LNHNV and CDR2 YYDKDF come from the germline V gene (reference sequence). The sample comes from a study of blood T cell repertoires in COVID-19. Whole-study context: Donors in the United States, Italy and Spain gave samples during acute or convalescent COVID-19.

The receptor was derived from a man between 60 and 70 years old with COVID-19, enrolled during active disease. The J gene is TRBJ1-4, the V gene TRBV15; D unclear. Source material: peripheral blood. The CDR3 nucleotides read TGTGCCACCATGGGGAGTGGTGAAAAACTGTTTTTT. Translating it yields CATMGSGEKLFF.